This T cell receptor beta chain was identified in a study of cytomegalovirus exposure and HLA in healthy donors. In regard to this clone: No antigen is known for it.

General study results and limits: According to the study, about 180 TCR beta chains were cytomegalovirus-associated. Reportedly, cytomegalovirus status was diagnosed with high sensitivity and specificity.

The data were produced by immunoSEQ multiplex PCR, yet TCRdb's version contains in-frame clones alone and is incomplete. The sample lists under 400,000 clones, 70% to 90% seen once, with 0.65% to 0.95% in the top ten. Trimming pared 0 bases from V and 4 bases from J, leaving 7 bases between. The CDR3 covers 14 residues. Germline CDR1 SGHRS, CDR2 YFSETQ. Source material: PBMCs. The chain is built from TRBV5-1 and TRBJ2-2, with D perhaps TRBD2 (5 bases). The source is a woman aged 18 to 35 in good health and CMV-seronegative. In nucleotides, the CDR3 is TGCGCCAGCAGCTTGGAGAGCGGCACCGGGGAGCTGTTTTTT. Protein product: CASSLESGTGELFF.